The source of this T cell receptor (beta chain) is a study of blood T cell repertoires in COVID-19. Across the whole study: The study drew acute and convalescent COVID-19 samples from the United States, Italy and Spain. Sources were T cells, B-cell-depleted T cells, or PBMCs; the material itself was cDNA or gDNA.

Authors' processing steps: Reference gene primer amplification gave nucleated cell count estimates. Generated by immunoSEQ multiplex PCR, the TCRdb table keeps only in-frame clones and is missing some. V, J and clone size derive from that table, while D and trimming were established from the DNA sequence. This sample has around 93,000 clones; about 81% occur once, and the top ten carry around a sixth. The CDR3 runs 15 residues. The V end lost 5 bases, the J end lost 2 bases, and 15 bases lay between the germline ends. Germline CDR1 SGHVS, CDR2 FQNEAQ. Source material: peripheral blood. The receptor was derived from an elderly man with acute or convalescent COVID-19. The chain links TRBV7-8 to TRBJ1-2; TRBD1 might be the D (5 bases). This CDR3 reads CASSPFRRQNYGYTF. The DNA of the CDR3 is TGTGCCAGCAGCCCATTTCGGCGACAGAACTATGGCTACACCTTC.